This T cell receptor (beta chain) comes out of a study of T cells in tumors after PD-1 blockade. Study summary: During anti-PD-1 treatment, some patients continued daily vismodegib 150 mg. On average, peripheral blood gave about 100,000 TCR templates and under 40,000 unique clonotypes.

The V and J ends lost 2 bases and 6 bases respectively, with 14 bases between them. The CDR3 has 14 amino acids. The germline gives CDR1 MNHEY, CDR2 SMNVEV (reference sequence). Findings and caveats of the study: Peripheral recruitment is suggested, as some novel exhausted tumor clones were in pre-treatment blood.

As to this clone: Its antigen is not identified.

Profiled with immunoSEQ multiplex PCR; TCRdb holds only in-frame clones, not every one. The sample lists some 47,000 clones, about four fifths occurring once. The starting material was PBMCs, obtained before anti-PD-1 treatment. The chain employs TRBV27 and TRBJ2-7, with unresolved D. The origin of this receptor is a human donor with basal cell carcinoma. This CDR3 is CASSLGPVLGEQYF. The CDR3 coding sequence is TGTGCCAGCAGTTTAGGTCCCGTTTTGGGCGAGCAGTACTTC.